This T cell receptor beta chain was identified during a study of T cells after yellow fever vaccination. Study-wide context: Preparation of fractions with low cell numbers was performed using SMART-Seq v4 Ultra Low Input.

With respect to this clonotype: Its target is not known.

In making TCR cDNA, 5'RACE template switching added a universal primer site and UMIs to it. TCRdb re-derived calls from the 5' RACE reads in MiXCR, one entry per CDR3 protein. The sample has about 300,000 distinct CDR3 sequences; roughly 7% are singletons. The study's findings and limits: The secondary T-cell response peaked on day 5, not day 15, but was weaker. At less than 97% for CD4 and about 87% for CD8, most primary-vaccination clones showed up again after the booster.

CDR1 and CDR2 (germline): MNHNS, SASEGT. The CDR3 consists of 13 residues. Germline trimming cut 7 bases from V and 4 bases from J; bases unmatched to any gene: 4. The chain employs TRBV6-1 and TRBJ2-1; 7 bases fit TRBD2. The receptor was derived from a man aged 18 to 30 who received the YFV17D yellow fever vaccine. Source: PBMCs, taken roughly 45 days after the first yellow fever vaccination. The chain's CDR3 is CASTPAGYNEQFF. The CDR3 DNA reads TGTGCCAGCACCCCAGCGGGGTACAATGAGCAGTTCTTC.